The text below deals with one T cell receptor (beta chain). Some clones are missing from TCRdb's copy, which holds only in-frame ones; the method was immunoSEQ multiplex PCR. The data show roughly 62,000 clones, with more than 75% seen just once and about 4.5% held by the top ten. The sample belongs to a study of OX40 agonist ivuxolimab in advanced cancers. The CDR3 runs to 13 residues. Germline V gives CDR1 SGHTA, CDR2 FQGNSA. The ends were cut back, 2 bases at V and 6 bases at J, with 7 bases in the middle. The specimen comprised CD4+ or CD8+ T cells sorted from blood, sampled in a trial of the OX40 agonist ivuxolimab. The J gene is TRBJ2-2, the V gene TRBV7-2, with D hard to call. The TCR sequence derives from an adult with an advanced solid tumor such as melanoma, head and neck, liver or kidney cancer. CDR3 DNA: TGTGCCAGCAGCTTATCACCCGCCGGGGAGCTGTTTTTT. Its translation is CASSLSPAGELFF.